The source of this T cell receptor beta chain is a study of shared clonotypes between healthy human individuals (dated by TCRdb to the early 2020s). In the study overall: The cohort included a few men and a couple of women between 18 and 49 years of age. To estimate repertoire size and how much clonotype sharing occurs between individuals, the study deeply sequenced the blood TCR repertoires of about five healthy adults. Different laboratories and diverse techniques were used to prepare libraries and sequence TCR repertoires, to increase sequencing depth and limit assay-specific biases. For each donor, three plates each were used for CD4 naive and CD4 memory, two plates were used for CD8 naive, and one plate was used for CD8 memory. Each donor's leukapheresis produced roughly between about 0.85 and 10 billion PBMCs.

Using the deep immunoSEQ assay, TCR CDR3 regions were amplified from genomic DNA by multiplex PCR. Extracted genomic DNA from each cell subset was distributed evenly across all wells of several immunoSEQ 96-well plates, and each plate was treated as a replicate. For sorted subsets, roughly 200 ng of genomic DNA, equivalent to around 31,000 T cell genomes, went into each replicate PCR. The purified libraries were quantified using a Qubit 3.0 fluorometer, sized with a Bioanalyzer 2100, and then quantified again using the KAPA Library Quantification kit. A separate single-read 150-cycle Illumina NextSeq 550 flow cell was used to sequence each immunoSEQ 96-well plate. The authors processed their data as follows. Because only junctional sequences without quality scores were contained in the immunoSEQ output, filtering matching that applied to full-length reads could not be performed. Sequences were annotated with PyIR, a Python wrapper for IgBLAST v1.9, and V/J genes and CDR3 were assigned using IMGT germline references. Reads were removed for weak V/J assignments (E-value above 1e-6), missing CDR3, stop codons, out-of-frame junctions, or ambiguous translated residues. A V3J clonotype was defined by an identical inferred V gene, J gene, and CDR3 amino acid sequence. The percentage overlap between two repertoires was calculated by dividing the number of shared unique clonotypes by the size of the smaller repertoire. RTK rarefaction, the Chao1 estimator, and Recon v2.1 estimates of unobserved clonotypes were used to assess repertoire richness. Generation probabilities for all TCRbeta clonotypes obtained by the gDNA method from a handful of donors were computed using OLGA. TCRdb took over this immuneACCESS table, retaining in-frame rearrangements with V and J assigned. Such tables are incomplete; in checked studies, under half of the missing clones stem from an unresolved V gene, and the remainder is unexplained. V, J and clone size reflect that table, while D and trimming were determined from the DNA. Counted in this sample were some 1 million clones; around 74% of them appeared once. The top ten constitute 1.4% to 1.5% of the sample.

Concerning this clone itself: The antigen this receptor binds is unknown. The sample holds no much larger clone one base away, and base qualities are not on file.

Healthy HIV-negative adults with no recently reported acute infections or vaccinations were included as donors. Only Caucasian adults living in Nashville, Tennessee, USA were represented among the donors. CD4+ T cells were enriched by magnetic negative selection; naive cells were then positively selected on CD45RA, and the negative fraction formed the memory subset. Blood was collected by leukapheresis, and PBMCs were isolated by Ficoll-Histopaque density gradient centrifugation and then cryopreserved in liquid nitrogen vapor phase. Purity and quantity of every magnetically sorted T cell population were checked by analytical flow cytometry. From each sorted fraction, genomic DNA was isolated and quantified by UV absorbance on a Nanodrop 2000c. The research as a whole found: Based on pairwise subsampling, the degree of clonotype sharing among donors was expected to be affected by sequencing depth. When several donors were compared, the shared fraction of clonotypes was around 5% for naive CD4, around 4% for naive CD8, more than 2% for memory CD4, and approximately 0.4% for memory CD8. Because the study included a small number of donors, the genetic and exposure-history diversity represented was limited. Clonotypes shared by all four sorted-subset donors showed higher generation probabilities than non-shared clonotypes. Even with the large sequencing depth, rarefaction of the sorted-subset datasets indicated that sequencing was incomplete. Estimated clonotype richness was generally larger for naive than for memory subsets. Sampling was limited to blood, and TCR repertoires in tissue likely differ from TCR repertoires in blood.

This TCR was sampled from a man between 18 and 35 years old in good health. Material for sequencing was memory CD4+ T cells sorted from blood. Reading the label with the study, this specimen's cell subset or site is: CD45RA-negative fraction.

The sequenced DNA is TGTGCCAGCAGCTTAACAGCAGACCCTGGAAACACCATATATTTT. The encoded protein is CASSLTADPGNTIYF. The chain is assembled from TRBV7-3 and TRBJ1-3; confidence is insufficient to name the D gene. CDR1 and CDR2, looked up from the germline V gene, are SGHTA and FQGTGA. Trimming at the junction amounts to 0 bases on V and 2 bases on J, and the germline ends lie 8 bases apart. The CDR3 goes from the cysteine to the phenylalanine over 15 residues. The kept DNA is CDR3 alone, 45 bases in frame from the first base.